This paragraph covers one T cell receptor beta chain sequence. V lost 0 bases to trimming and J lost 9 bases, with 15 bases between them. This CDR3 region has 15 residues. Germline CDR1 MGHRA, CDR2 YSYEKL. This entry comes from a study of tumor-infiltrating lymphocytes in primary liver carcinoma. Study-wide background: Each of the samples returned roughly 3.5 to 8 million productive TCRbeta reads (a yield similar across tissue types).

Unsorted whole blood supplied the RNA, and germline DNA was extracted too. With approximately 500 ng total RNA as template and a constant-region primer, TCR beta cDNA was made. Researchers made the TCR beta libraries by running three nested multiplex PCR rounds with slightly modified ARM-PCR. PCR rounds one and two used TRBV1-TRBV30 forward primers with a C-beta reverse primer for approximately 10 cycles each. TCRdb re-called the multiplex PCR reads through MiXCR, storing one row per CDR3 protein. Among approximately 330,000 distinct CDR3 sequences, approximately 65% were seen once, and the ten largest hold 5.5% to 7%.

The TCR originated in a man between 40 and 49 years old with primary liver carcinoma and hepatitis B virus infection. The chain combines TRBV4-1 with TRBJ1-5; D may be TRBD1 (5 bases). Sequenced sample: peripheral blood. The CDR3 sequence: CASSQDVGGPRPQHF. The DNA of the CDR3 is TGCGCCAGCAGCCAAGACGTGGGGGGACCTCGGCCCCAGCATTTT.